The entry below describes one T cell receptor beta chain. As originally analysed: Estimation of nucleated cell counts relied on the amplification of reference gene primers. The table came from immunoSEQ multiplex PCR; TCRdb's copy has only in-frame clones and leaves some out. The D gene and trimming were derived from the DNA, and the V and J assignments and clone size from that table. The sample has fewer than 30,000 clones; 86% are singletons. The germline V gene encodes CDR1 LNHDA and CDR2 SQIVND (reference sequence). With 6 bases clipped from V and 9 bases from J, the junction kept 5 bases outside the gene matches. This CDR3 has 13 residues. This sample is drawn from a study of blood T cell repertoires in COVID-19. Across the study: PBMCs, B-cell-depleted T cells, or T cells provided the cDNA or gDNA that made up the material.

Sample: peripheral blood. This sequence joins TRBV19 and TRBJ1-6, with TRBD1 identical over 7 bases. The clonotype was recovered from a man aged 50 to 59 with active COVID-19. CDR3 sequence (DNA): TGTGCCAGTAGCAACAGGGGAGCTTCACCCCTCCACTTT. Translating it yields CASSNRGASPLHF.